These T cell receptor beta chains were read from a single sample in a study of blood T cell repertoires in COVID-19. The table came from immunoSEQ multiplex PCR; TCRdb's copy has only in-frame clones and leaves some out. The data contain fewer than 200,000 clones, approximately 82% of them singletons. Material for sequencing was PBMCs or T cells enriched from blood (not recorded which). These receptors came from a woman aged 45-59 years who had recovered from COVID-19. Both conserved end residues are part of each CDR3. Each record gives: CDR3 DNA, CDR3 protein, D gene, V gene, J gene, clone size. D genes are given only for firm matches. Clone sizes are given selectively: once, few, many, or a class where the clone is expanded.

TGCAGCGTTGGGCGGGAATACAATGAGCAGTTCTTC	CSVGREYNEQFF	.	TRBV29-1	TRBJ2-1	.
TGTGCCAGCAGTTACGGACAGGGGGCGCGCGGCTACACCTTC	CASSYGQGARGYTF	TRBD1	TRBV6-5	TRBJ1-2	.
TGTGCCAGCAGGAGGGTTGCAACTAATGAAAAACTGTTTTTT	CASRRVATNEKLFF	.	TRBV27	TRBJ1-4	.
TGTGCCAGCAGCCAAAGGGCAGGGGGCTCACCCCTCCACTTT	CASSQRAGGSPLHF	TRBD1	TRBV3-1/TRBV3-2	TRBJ1-6	.
TGCGCCAGCAGCTTGGCTAGCGGGGGAGCCGGGGAGCTGTTTTTT	CASSLASGGAGELFF	TRBD2	TRBV5-1	TRBJ2-2	.
TGTGCCAGCATGCGGTTGCGGACAGGGGGGAGAAACGGGGAGCTGTTTTTT	CASMRLRTGGRNGELFF	TRBD1	TRBV2	TRBJ2-2	.
TGTGCCAGCAGGAGGACAGGTTTGGAATCACCCCTCCACTTT	CASRRTGLESPLHF	TRBD1	TRBV19	TRBJ1-6	.
TGTGCCAGTAGGGAGGACAGGACCTATAGCAATCAGCCCCAGCATTTT	CASREDRTYSNQPQHF	TRBD1	TRBV19	TRBJ1-5	once
TGTGCCAGCAGGTACGGGACTAGCGGGGGCTACAATGAGCAGTTCTTC	CASRYGTSGGYNEQFF	TRBD2	TRBV27	TRBJ2-1	.
TGCAGCGTTGGGAGGGGCGAAAAACTGTTTTTT	CSVGRGEKLFF	.	TRBV29-1	TRBJ1-4	.
TGTGCCACCCTTATCGCCGAAGGGGCAGATACGCAGTATTTT	CATLIAEGADTQYF	.	TRBV28	TRBJ2-3	.